The T cell receptor (beta chain) under discussion was sequenced for a study of blood T cell repertoires in COVID-19. For the study at large: The United States, Italy and Spain provided the acute and convalescent COVID-19 samples.

Seattle patient enrollment occurred during active infection, with longitudinal follow-up thereafter. Study processing details: Estimation of nucleated cell counts relied on the amplification of reference gene primers. The data were produced by immunoSEQ multiplex PCR, yet TCRdb's version contains in-frame clones alone and is incomplete. V, J and clone size are taken as reported in that table, and D and trimming were inferred from the DNA itself. Of roughly 150,000 clones listed, 85% were seen once; the top ten hold about 8.1%. The V gene's germline CDR1 is SGDLS and CDR2 YYNGEE. The CDR3 consists of 14 residues. After removal of 2 bases from V and 7 bases from J, the junction contained 4 bases not matched to a gene.

The sequencing sample was made of peripheral blood. The chain combines TRBV9 with TRBJ1-4, with 8 bases identical to TRBD1. The receptor's source is a woman over 75 with COVID-19, enrolled during active disease. The CDR3 DNA reads as TGTGCCAGCAGCGTGGGGACAGGCGGTGAAAAACTGTTTTTT. Amino acids: CASSVGTGGEKLFF.